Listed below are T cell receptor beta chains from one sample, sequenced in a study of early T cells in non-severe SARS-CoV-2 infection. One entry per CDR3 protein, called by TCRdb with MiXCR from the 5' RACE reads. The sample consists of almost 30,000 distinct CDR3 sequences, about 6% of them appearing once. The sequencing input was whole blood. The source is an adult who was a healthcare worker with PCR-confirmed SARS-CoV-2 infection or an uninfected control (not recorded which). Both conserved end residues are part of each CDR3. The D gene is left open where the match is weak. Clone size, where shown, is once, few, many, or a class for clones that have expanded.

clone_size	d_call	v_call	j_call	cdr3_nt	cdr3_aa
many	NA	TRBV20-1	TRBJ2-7	TGCAGTGCTAGAGATCAGGGCTACGAGCAGTACTTC	CSARDQGYEQYF
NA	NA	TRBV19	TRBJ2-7	TGTGCCAGTAGTACGAAACCCGGCCCCTACGAGCAGTACTTC	CASSTKPGPYEQYF
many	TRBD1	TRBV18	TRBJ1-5	TGTGCCAGCTCCACCGGGACAGGGGGCTTTAGCAATCAGCCCCAGCATTTT	CASSTGTGGFSNQPQHF
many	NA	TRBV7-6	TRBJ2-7	TGTGCCAGCAGCTTAGGAGGGGCGCTTACCCATAAGGAGCAGTACTTC	CASSLGGALTHKEQYF
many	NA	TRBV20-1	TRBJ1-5	TGCAGTGCTAGAGGCTCTGGGTTAGGTCAGCCCCAGCATTTT	CSARGSGLGQPQHF
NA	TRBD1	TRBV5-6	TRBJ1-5	TGTGCCAGCAGCACCAACGGTAAACAAACAGGGGCAGAACATTTT	CASSTNGKQTGAEHF
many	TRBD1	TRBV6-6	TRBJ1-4	TGTGCCAGCATCCGAGACAGGGCTGAAAAACTGTTTTTT	CASIRDRAEKLFF
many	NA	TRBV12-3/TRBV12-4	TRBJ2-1	TGTGCCAGCCGGACGGGACTGCCCTACAATGAGCAGTTCTTC	CASRTGLPYNEQFF
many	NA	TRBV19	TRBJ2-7	TGTGCCAGATACTTCGCGACCCACGAGCAGTACTTC	CARYFATHEQYF
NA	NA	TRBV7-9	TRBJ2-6	TGTGCCAGCAGCTTAGTCCCTTCTGGGGCCAACGTCCTGACTTTC	CASSLVPSGANVLTF
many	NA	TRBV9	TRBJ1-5	TGTGCCAGCAGCCAGCGGGGCGCGGAACAGCCCCAGCATTTT	CASSQRGAEQPQHF
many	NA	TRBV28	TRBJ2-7	TGTGCCAGCAGTCCCCCTTATGGGGGCGAGCAGTACTTC	CASSPPYGGEQYF
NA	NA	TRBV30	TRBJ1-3	TGTGCCTGGAGTGTACGGCCCACCGCTGGAAACACCATATATTTT	CAWSVRPTAGNTIYF
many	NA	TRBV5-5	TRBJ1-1	TGTGCCAGCAGCCATACTGGTACAGGGAACACTGAAGCTTTCTTT	CASSHTGTGNTEAFF
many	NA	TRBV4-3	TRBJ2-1	TGCGCCAGCAGCCAAGATGGGAACAGGTACAATGAGCAGTTCTTC	CASSQDGNRYNEQFF
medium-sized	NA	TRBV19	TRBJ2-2	TGTGCCAGTAGTATCGCCCGTCGGAACACCGGGGAGCTGTTTTTT	CASSIARRNTGELFF
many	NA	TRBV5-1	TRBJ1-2	TGCGCCAGCAGCTTGTTATCGGGATCCGGCTATGGCTACACCTTC	CASSLLSGSGYGYTF
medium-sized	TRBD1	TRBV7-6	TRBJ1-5	TGTGCCAGCAGCTCCTTACCCCTCCGGGACAGGGGACACCTTAGCAATCAGCCCCAGCATTTT	CASSSLPLRDRGHLSNQPQHF
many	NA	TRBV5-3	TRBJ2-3	TGTGCCAGAAGCTTGGGTACCGTAGCGAAAAGCACAGATACGCAGTATTTT	CARSLGTVAKSTDTQYF
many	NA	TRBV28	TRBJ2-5	TGTGCCAGCAGTTTAAGTTTATCTGGGAGGACCCAGTACTTC	CASSLSLSGRTQYF
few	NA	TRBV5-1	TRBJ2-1	TGCGCCAGCAGCCAAGGGGCCTACAATGAGCAGTTCTTC	CASSQGAYNEQFF
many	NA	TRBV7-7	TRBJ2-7	TGTGCTAGCAGCTTAGCGGGGCCGGGACAGACCTCCTACGAGCAGTACTTC	CASSLAGPGQTSYEQYF
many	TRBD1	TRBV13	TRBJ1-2	TGTGCCAGCAACAAGGGGGCAGGGTCTAACTATGGCTACACCTTC	CASNKGAGSNYGYTF
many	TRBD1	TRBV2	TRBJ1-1	TGTGCCAGCAGCCAACAGGGGGCTGCCACTGAAGCTTTCTTT	CASSQQGAATEAFF
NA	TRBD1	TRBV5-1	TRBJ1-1	TGCGCCAGCAGCTTACGACAGGGGAAGTCCGAAGCTTTCTTT	CASSLRQGKSEAFF
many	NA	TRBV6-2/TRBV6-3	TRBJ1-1	TGTGCCAGCAGTTTGGACGGCTACACTGAAGCTTTCTTT	CASSLDGYTEAFF
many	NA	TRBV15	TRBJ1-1	TGTGCCACCAGGCAGAGGGGAACGGGTATCATGAACACTGAAGCTTTCTTT	CATRQRGTGIMNTEAFF
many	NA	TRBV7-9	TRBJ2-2	TGTGCCAGCAGCTTCGTGCGGAACACCGGGGAGCTGTTTTTT	CASSFVRNTGELFF
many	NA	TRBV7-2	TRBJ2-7	TGTGCCAGCTGCGGCACCCCAAGTTCCTACGAGCAGTACTTC	CASCGTPSSYEQYF
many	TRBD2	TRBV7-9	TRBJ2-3	TGTGCCAGCAGCCGGACTAGCGGTTTCACAGATACGCAGTATTTT	CASSRTSGFTDTQYF
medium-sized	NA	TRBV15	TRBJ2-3	TGTGCCACCAGCAGAGATTTAGGATCAGATACGCAGTATTTT	CATSRDLGSDTQYF
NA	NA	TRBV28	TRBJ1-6	TGTGCCAGCAGCGGGCTGAGGGGACCCCTCCACTTT	CASSGLRGPLHF